Below, 9 T cell receptor beta chains from the same sample are listed, as sequenced in a study of T cell changes during pregnancy in multiple sclerosis. Clones were read by immunoSEQ multiplex PCR, and TCRdb kept only the in-frame ones, dropping some. The sample includes some 49,000 clones, around 90% of them seen just once. The sample in question was peripheral blood, obtained after pregnancy. The receptors shown here come from a female donor in good health, enrolled as a control in a pregnancy study.

This clone was detected once. The V gene is TRBV13, the J gene TRBJ2-1, with 15 bases lining up with TRBD2. The CDR3 sequence is 17 residues long. The V and J ends lost 10 bases and 3 bases, in that order; junction bases with no gene match: 10. The germline V gene has CDR1 PRHDT and CDR2 FYEKMQ (reference sequence). Here the CDR3 reads CATSNGTSGRYYNEQFF. The DNA of the CDR3 is TGTGCCACTTCAAACGGGACTAGCGGGAGGTACTACAATGAGCAGTTCTTC.

The chain combines TRBV11-2 with TRBJ1-5; TRBD1 agrees at 7 bases. Germline V gene sequence: CDR1 SGHAT, CDR2 FQNNGV. Unmatched junction bases numbered 11, after V lost 5 bases and J lost 4 bases. The length of the CDR3 is 16 residues. The chain's CDR3 is CASSLVRGTRNQPQHF. In nucleotides, the CDR3 is TGTGCCAGCAGCCTAGTCAGGGGGACAAGGAATCAGCCCCAGCATTTT.

This clone was recorded once. The chain carries TRBV5-1 and TRBJ2-3; 11 nucleotides agree with TRBD2. Trimming took 4 bases from V and 2 from J; bases not matched to a gene: 6. Germline values: CDR1 SGHRS, CDR2 YFSETQ. The CDR3 is 16 residues long. CDR3 DNA sequence: TGCGCCAGCAGCCTGACTAGCGGGGCCTACACAGATACGCAGTATTTT. It is translated as CASSLTSGAYTDTQYF.

The chain links TRBV7-8 to TRBJ1-1, with TRBD1 as a possible D gene (5 bases). Germline assignment: CDR1 SGHVS and CDR2 FQNEAQ. With 5 bases removed from V and 5 bases from J, the gap between germline ends came to 12 bases. The CDR3 length is 13 residues. DNA of the CDR3: TGTGCCAGCAGCATAGGCAGGGATACTGAAGCTTTCTTT. Protein product: CASSIGRDTEAFF.

V is TRBV19 and J is TRBJ2-1, with 11 bases aligning to TRBD2. The V gene's germline CDR1 is LNHDA and CDR2 SQIVND (reference sequence). The CDR3 is 16 amino acids. The trim removed 3 bases at V and 6 bases at J, leaving 7 bases unmatched. CDR3 amino acids: CASSIVAGGPLNEQFF. The CDR3 nucleotides read TGTGCCAGTAGTATCGTAGCGGGAGGGCCCCTCAATGAGCAGTTCTTC. Together with reference TRBV19 and TRBJ2-1, the CDR3 gives the full variable domain: DGGITQSPKYLFRKEGQNVTLSCEQNLNHDAMYWYRQDPGQGLRLIYYSQIVNDFQKGDIAEGYSVSREKKESFPLTVTSAQKNPTAFYLCASSIVAGGPLNEQFFGPGTRLTVL.

The chain is built from TRBV11-2 and TRBJ1-6; tentative D call: TRBD1 (5 bases). The germline gives CDR1 SGHAT, CDR2 FQNNGV. V was shortened by 2 bases and J by 10 bases, with 12 bases between the two germline ends. The CDR3 is 14 amino acids. The CDR3: CASSLSRVGSPLHF. The CDR3 region has the DNA TGTGCCAGCAGCTTATCCAGGGTAGGATCACCCCTCCACTTT.

The V and J genes are TRBV4-1 and TRBJ1-1; D unclear. The CDR3 has 15 residues. Per the germline V gene, CDR1 is MGHRA and CDR2 is YSYEKL. V lost 1 base and J 2 bases, leaving 11 bases between the germline ends. The CDR3 DNA sequence: TGCGCCAGCAGCCAAGGGACGGGAAAAAACACTGAAGCTTTCTTT. It yields the protein CASSQGTGKNTEAFF.

This clone showed up just once. The chain is built from TRBV7-9 and TRBJ2-5; D gene uncertain. The V gene lost 4 bases and the J gene lost 5 bases, with 8 bases spanning the gap. Germline V lookup: CDR1 SEHNR, CDR2 FQNEAQ (reference sequence). The CDR3 extends over 12 amino acids. The CDR3 protein is CASSSFLETQYF. CDR3 DNA sequence: TGTGCCAGCAGCTCGTTTTTGGAGACCCAGTACTTC. The entire variable domain, with the rest obtained from reference TRBV7-9 and TRBJ2-5, is as follows: DTGVSQNPRHKITKRGQNVTFRCDPISEHNRLYWYRQTLGQGPEFLTYFQNEAQLEKSRLLSDRFSAERPKGSFSTLEIQRTEQGDSAMYLCASSSFLETQYFGPGTRLLVL.

The rearrangement joins TRBV4-2 to TRBJ2-1, with 7 bases lining up with TRBD2. The CDR3 runs to 17 residues. CDR1 is LGHNA and CDR2 is YNFKEQ in the germline V gene. With 0 bases clipped from V and 8 bases from J, the junction kept 13 bases outside the gene matches. This chain's CDR3 is CASSQDRLADGSDEQFF. DNA of the CDR3: TGTGCCAGCAGCCAAGATCGGCTAGCGGACGGTAGTGATGAGCAGTTCTTC.